Listed below are T cell receptor beta chains from one sample, sequenced in a study of T cells in Graves' hyperthyroidism and ophthalmopathy. MiXCR, applied by TCRdb to the multiplex PCR reads, yields one record per CDR3 protein. The sample consists of about 300,000 distinct CDR3 sequences, less than 30% of them appearing once. The specimen was blood. The receptor set was obtained from a man aged 40-49 years with Graves' hyperthyroidism that later progressed to Graves' ophthalmopathy. CDR3s include the opening cysteine and the closing phenylalanine or tryptophan. A D gene is named only where the DNA matches it firmly. Expanded clones are given a class, and other clones once, few, many or no size at all.

j_call clone_size v_call d_call cdr3_nt cdr3_aa
TRBJ2-7 many TRBV28 - TGTGCCAGCAGTTTTTTGGGGTACGAGCAGTACTTC CASSFLGYEQYF
TRBJ1-3 few TRBV9 TRBD1 TGTGCCAGCAGCGTAGGGTCAAGGACAGGGATTGGTGGAAACACCATATATTTT CASSVGSRTGIGGNTIYF
TRBJ2-2 - TRBV6-1 TRBD2 TGTGCCAGCACGACTAGCGGGTACACCGGGGAGCTGTTTTTT CASTTSGYTGELFF
TRBJ1-5 many TRBV5-1 - TGCGCCAGCAGCTTGGGACAGTCACAGCCCCAGCATTTT CASSLGQSQPQHF
TRBJ2-1 - TRBV11-2 - TGTGCCAGCAGCCCCGGGAGATCCTACAATGAGCAGTTCTTC CASSPGRSYNEQFF
TRBJ2-5 - TRBV11-3 TRBD1 TGTGCCAGCAGCCGGGGACAGGGCATGGAGACCCAGTACTTC CASSRGQGMETQYF
TRBJ2-2 many TRBV12-5 - TGTGCTAGTGACTCAGGGCGGGTCGGGGAGCTGTTTTTT CASDSGRVGELFF
TRBJ2-7 many TRBV2 - TGTGCCAGCACCGAAGGGGGCAGGGAGGGGGTCGAGCAGTACTTC CASTEGGREGVEQYF
TRBJ2-4 many TRBV6-4 TRBD2 TGTGCCAGCAGGGACGTTGGGACTAGCGGGAGGGCCGGGGCCAAAAACATTCAGTACTTC CASRDVGTSGRAGAKNIQYF
TRBJ2-7 - TRBV6-1 - TGTGCCAGCAGTGAAACACAGGGTATTCGACGAGAGCAGTACTTC CASSETQGIRREQYF
TRBJ2-5 - TRBV6-5 TRBD2 TGTGCCAGCAGTTACGGGGCTAGCGGGGGGACCGCGGAGACCCAGTACTTC CASSYGASGGTAETQYF
TRBJ2-5 many TRBV2 - TGTGCCAGCAGCGGACAGTCAGAGACCCAGTACTTC CASSGQSETQYF
TRBJ1-2 - TRBV12-3/TRBV12-4 - TGTGCCAGCTCAAAACAGGGAGAGGGCTACACCTTC CASSKQGEGYTF